Listed below are T cell receptor beta chains from one sample, sequenced in a study of T-cell reconstitution after alpha-beta-depleted transplantation in children. A single record per CDR3 protein comes from TCRdb applying MiXCR to the PCR reads. The table includes some 110,000 distinct CDR3 sequences, approximately 10% detected once. This specimen was PBMCs, taken before TCRalphabeta/CD19-depleted stem cell transplant. The receptors come from a boy under 10 years old with acute lymphoblastic leukemia, due to receive a stem cell transplant. The CDR3 runs from the conserved cysteine through the conserved F or W. The D gene is left open where the match is weak. Clone size, where shown, is once, few, many, or a class for clones that have expanded.

D: NA; J: TRBJ2-3; V: TRBV2; size: NA; CDR3: CASSTRGNTQYF; DNA: TGTGCCAGCAGTACCAGGGGCAATACGCAGTATTTT
D: TRBD1; J: TRBJ1-2; V: TRBV5-1; size: NA; CDR3: CASSLTQGVTYGYTF; DNA: TGCGCCAGCAGCTTAACGCAGGGGGTAACTTATGGCTACACCTTC
D: TRBD2; J: TRBJ2-1; V: TRBV6-4; size: few; CDR3: CASSRTSMDEQFF; DNA: TGTGCCAGCAGTCGGACTAGCATGGATGAGCAGTTCTTC
D: TRBD2; J: TRBJ2-3; V: TRBV9; size: NA; CDR3: CASSFLDPTSGYKHMTQYF; DNA: TGTGCCAGCAGCTTCCTTGATCCGACTAGCGGCTACAAACATATGACGCAGTATTTT
D: TRBD1; J: TRBJ1-2; V: TRBV4-1; size: NA; CDR3: CASSQTQGDYGYTF; DNA: TGCGCCAGCAGCCAAACACAGGGGGACTATGGCTACACCTTC
D: NA; J: TRBJ2-7; V: TRBV12-3/TRBV12-4; size: NA; CDR3: CASSTVRYEQYF; DNA: TGTGCCAGCAGTACAGTCCGCTACGAGCAGTACTTC
D: NA; J: TRBJ1-3; V: TRBV7-2; size: many; CDR3: CASSLGGGAPGNTIYF; DNA: TGTGCCAGCAGCTTAGGTGGCGGGGCGCCAGGAAACACCATATATTTT
D: TRBD1; J: TRBJ2-5; V: TRBV5-8; size: NA; CDR3: CASTPAGQEGETQYF; DNA: TGTGCCAGCACACCGGCGGGACAGGAAGGGGAGACCCAGTACTTC
D: NA; J: TRBJ2-7; V: TRBV20-1; size: NA; CDR3: CSASPNTYEQYF; DNA: TGCAGTGCCTCACCCAATACCTACGAGCAGTACTTC
D: NA; J: TRBJ2-2; V: TRBV6-1; size: NA; CDR3: CASRGDFQVNTGELFF; DNA: TGTGCCAGCAGGGGGGACTTTCAAGTAAACACCGGGGAGCTGTTTTTT
D: NA; J: TRBJ2-1; V: TRBV25-1; size: few; CDR3: CASSEHLSRDNEQFF; DNA: TGTGCCAGCAGTGAACACCTTAGTAGAGACAATGAGCAGTTCTTC
D: TRBD1; J: TRBJ2-7; V: TRBV27; size: many; CDR3: CASSWGQAYEQYF; DNA: TGTGCCAGCAGTTGGGGACAGGCCTACGAGCAGTACTTC
D: NA; J: TRBJ2-3; V: TRBV5-1; size: NA; CDR3: CASSLAQLVADTQYF; DNA: TGCGCCAGCAGCTTGGCCCAACTAGTGGCAGATACGCAGTATTTT
D: NA; J: TRBJ2-7; V: TRBV25-1; size: few; CDR3: CASSPDLYEQYF; DNA: TGTGCCAGCAGTCCTGACCTCTACGAGCAGTACTTC
D: TRBD1; J: TRBJ2-7; V: TRBV27; size: NA; CDR3: CASSLSGTGVNYEQYF; DNA: TGTGCCAGCAGTTTATCCGGGACAGGGGTTAACTACGAGCAGTACTTC
D: TRBD2; J: TRBJ2-1; V: TRBV20-1; size: few; CDR3: CSARRLAAPNEQFF; DNA: TGCAGTGCTAGACGGCTAGCGGCCCCCAATGAGCAGTTCTTC
D: TRBD2; J: TRBJ2-7; V: TRBV4-1; size: few; CDR3: CASSQKAGPSGRVSYEQYF; DNA: TGCGCCAGCAGCCAAAAGGCGGGACCTAGCGGGAGAGTTTCCTACGAGCAGTACTTC
D: TRBD1; J: TRBJ2-1; V: TRBV5-1; size: many; CDR3: CASSGGDRGLYNEQFF; DNA: TGCGCCAGCAGCGGCGGGGACAGGGGGCTTTACAATGAGCAGTTCTTC
D: NA; J: TRBJ2-5; V: TRBV12-3/TRBV12-4; size: many; CDR3: CASSFVETQYF; DNA: TGTGCCAGCAGTTTCGTTGAGACCCAGTACTTC
D: TRBD1; J: TRBJ1-1; V: TRBV7-6; size: many; CDR3: CASSAGTGNTEAFF; DNA: TGTGCCAGCAGCGCCGGGACAGGCAACACTGAAGCTTTCTTT
D: NA; J: TRBJ2-7; V: TRBV20-1; size: few; CDR3: CSARRVGGYEQYF; DNA: TGCAGTGCTAGACGGGTAGGTGGGTACGAGCAGTACTTC
D: NA; J: TRBJ1-1; V: TRBV5-1; size: NA; CDR3: CASSFAPDLNTEAFF; DNA: TGCGCCAGCAGCTTTGCCCCAGACTTGAACACTGAAGCTTTCTTT
D: TRBD1; J: TRBJ2-7; V: TRBV10-3; size: many; CDR3: CAISDTGTATYEQYF; DNA: TGTGCCATCAGTGACACCGGGACAGCGACGTACGAGCAGTACTTC
D: TRBD1; J: TRBJ2-7; V: TRBV20-1; size: few; CDR3: CSASPGQAPTGQYF; DNA: TGCAGTGCTAGCCCCGGACAGGCTCCGACCGGGCAGTACTTC
D: TRBD1; J: TRBJ1-4; V: TRBV5-1; size: NA; CDR3: CASSRGTGDVEKLFF; DNA: TGCGCCAGCAGCAGGGGGACAGGGGATGTTGAAAAACTGTTTTTT
D: TRBD1; J: TRBJ1-1; V: TRBV7-6; size: few; CDR3: CASSPGDRVRPEAFF; DNA: TGTGCCAGCAGCCCAGGGGACAGGGTCCGACCTGAAGCTTTCTTT
D: NA; J: TRBJ1-2; V: TRBV4-2; size: NA; CDR3: CASSQDRRFEGGYTF; DNA: TGTGCCAGCAGCCAAGATCGGCGGTTTGAGGGCGGCTACACCTTC
D: TRBD2; J: TRBJ2-1; V: TRBV20-1; size: few; CDR3: CSARGGAGDSYNEQFF; DNA: TGCAGTGCTAGGGGGGGAGCGGGAGATTCCTACAATGAGCAGTTCTTC
D: NA; J: TRBJ2-6; V: TRBV19; size: few; CDR3: CASSIRGTAGANVLTF; DNA: TGTGCCAGTAGTATACGGGGAACCGCCGGGGCCAACGTCCTGACTTTC
D: TRBD1; J: TRBJ2-2; V: TRBV9; size: NA; CDR3: CASSVSSLGQGNTGELFF; DNA: TGTGCCAGCAGCGTATCTTCTTTGGGACAGGGCAACACCGGGGAGCTGTTTTTT
D: NA; J: TRBJ1-1; V: TRBV5-1; size: many; CDR3: CASSLQMAGDTEAFF; DNA: TGCGCCAGCAGCTTGCAAATGGCAGGGGACACTGAAGCTTTCTTT
D: NA; J: TRBJ2-2; V: TRBV7-6; size: many; CDR3: CASSLVLGTGELFF; DNA: TGTGCCAGCAGCTTAGTCCTCGGGACCGGGGAGCTGTTTTTT
D: NA; J: TRBJ2-7; V: TRBV5-1; size: few; CDR3: CASSLPGKDYEQYF; DNA: TGCGCCAGCAGCTTGCCCGGGAAGGACTACGAGCAGTACTTC
D: TRBD1; J: TRBJ2-7; V: TRBV11-2; size: few; CDR3: CASSPRTGRIYEQYF; DNA: TGTGCCAGCAGCCCCCGGACAGGTAGAATCTACGAGCAGTACTTC
D: TRBD2; J: TRBJ2-1; V: TRBV7-9; size: few; CDR3: CASSRRESYNEQFF; DNA: TGTGCCAGCAGCCGGCGGGAGTCCTACAATGAGCAGTTCTTC
D: NA; J: TRBJ2-1; V: TRBV20-1; size: few; CDR3: CSARQTHNLALEQFF; DNA: TGCAGTGCTAGACAGACCCATAATTTAGCCCTTGAGCAGTTCTTC
D: NA; J: TRBJ2-7; V: TRBV27; size: few; CDR3: CASSYYEQYF; DNA: TGTGCCAGCAGTTACTACGAGCAGTACTTC
D: TRBD2; J: TRBJ2-1; V: TRBV10-2; size: few; CDR3: CASSPGLTRSGEQFF; DNA: TGCGCCAGCAGTCCGGGACTAACTCGGAGCGGTGAGCAGTTCTTC
D: NA; J: TRBJ2-7; V: TRBV5-5; size: NA; CDR3: CASSHPEQVHEQYF; DNA: TGTGCCAGCAGCCACCCAGAACAGGTCCACGAGCAGTACTTC
D: NA; J: TRBJ2-1; V: TRBV6-4; size: many; CDR3: CASSESAGAIYEQFF; DNA: TGTGCCAGCAGTGAGTCCGCAGGGGCTATCTATGAGCAGTTCTTC
D: NA; J: TRBJ2-7; V: TRBV12-3/TRBV12-4; size: many; CDR3: CASSLVAAYEQYF; DNA: TGTGCCAGCAGTTTAGTCGCCGCATACGAGCAGTACTTC
D: TRBD1; J: TRBJ1-1; V: TRBV19; size: many; CDR3: CASSPGQFSPNTEAFF; DNA: TGTGCCAGTTCTCCGGGACAGTTCTCTCCAAACACTGAAGCTTTCTTT
D: NA; J: TRBJ1-2; V: TRBV3-1; size: NA; CDR3: CASSQTRGDYGYTF; DNA: TGTGCCAGCAGCCAGACGAGGGGGGACTATGGCTACACCTTC
D: NA; J: TRBJ2-2; V: TRBV11-1; size: few; CDR3: CASSSGAGLNTGELFF; DNA: TGTGCCAGCAGTTCAGGGGCGGGACTGAACACCGGGGAGCTGTTTTTT
D: TRBD1; J: TRBJ1-2; V: TRBV18; size: few; CDR3: CASSRQGTDYGYTF; DNA: TGTGCCAGCTCAAGACAGGGCACGGACTATGGCTACACCTTC
D: NA; J: TRBJ2-1; V: TRBV20-1; size: many; CDR3: CSARRHNNEQFF; DNA: TGCAGTGCTAGGAGGCATAACAATGAGCAGTTCTTC
D: NA; J: TRBJ2-1; V: TRBV29-1; size: few; CDR3: CSVEREGGYEQFF; DNA: TGCAGCGTTGAAAGGGAAGGAGGTTATGAGCAGTTCTTC
D: NA; J: TRBJ2-3; V: TRBV30; size: NA; CDR3: CAWRGGADTQYF; DNA: TGTGCCTGGAGAGGGGGGGCAGATACGCAGTATTTT
D: TRBD1; J: TRBJ1-4; V: TRBV20-1; size: many; CDR3: CSARGQGANEKLFF; DNA: TGCAGTGCTAGAGGACAGGGGGCGAATGAAAAACTGTTTTTT
D: NA; J: TRBJ2-3; V: TRBV5-4; size: NA; CDR3: CASRTIEGDTQYF; DNA: TGTGCCAGCAGGACGATCGAAGGAGATACGCAGTATTTT
D: NA; J: TRBJ2-2; V: TRBV4-1; size: few; CDR3: CASSQIHRNTGELFF; DNA: TGCGCCAGCAGCCAAATACATCGGAACACCGGGGAGCTGTTTTTT
D: NA; J: TRBJ2-3; V: TRBV7-2; size: many; CDR3: CASSSNYLDTDTQYF; DNA: TGTGCCAGCAGCTCCAACTACCTTGACACAGATACGCAGTATTTT